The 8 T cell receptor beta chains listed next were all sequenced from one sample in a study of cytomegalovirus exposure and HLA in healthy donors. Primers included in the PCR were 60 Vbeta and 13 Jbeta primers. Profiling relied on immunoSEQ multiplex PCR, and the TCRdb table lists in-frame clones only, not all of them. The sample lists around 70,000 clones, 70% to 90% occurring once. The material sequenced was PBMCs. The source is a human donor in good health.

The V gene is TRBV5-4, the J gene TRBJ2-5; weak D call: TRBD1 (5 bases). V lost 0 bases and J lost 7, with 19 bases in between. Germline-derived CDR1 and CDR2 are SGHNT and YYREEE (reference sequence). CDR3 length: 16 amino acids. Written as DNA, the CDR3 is TGTGCCAGCAGCTTGGGGGGCCCACTGAAGGTTTCGACCCAGTACTTC. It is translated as CASSLGGPLKVSTQYF.

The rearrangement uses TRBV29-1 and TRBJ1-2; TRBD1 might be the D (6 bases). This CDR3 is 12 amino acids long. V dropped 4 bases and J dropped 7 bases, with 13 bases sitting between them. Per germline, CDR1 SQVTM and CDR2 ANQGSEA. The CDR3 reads CSVGTDRGGYTF. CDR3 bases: TGCAGCGTTGGGACAGACCGGGGTGGCTACACCTTC.

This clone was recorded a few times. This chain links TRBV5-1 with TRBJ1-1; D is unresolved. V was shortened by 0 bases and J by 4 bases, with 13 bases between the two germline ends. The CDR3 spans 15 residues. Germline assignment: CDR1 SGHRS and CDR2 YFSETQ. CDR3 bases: TGCGCCAGCAGCTTGGGAGTGGGCTTCGGCACTGAAGCTTTCTTT. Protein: CASSLGVGFGTEAFF.

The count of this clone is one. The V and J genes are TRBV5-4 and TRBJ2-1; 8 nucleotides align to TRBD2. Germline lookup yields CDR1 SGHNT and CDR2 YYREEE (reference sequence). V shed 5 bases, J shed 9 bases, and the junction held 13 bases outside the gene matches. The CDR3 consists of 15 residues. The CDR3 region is CASSPIRGGPGEQFF. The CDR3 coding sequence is TGTGCCAGCAGTCCAATCCGCGGGGGGCCGGGTGAGCAGTTCTTC.

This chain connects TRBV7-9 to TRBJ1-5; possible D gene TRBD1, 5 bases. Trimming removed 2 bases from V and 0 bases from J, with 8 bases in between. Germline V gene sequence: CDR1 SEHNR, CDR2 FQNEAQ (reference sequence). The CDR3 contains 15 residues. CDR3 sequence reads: CASSLSGNSNQPQHF. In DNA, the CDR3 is TGTGCCAGCAGCTTATCAGGGAATAGCAATCAGCCCCAGCATTTT.

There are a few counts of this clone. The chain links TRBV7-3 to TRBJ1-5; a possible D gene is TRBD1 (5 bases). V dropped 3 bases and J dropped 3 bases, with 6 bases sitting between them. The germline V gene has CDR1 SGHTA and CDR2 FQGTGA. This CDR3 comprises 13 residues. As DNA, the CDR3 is TGTGCCAGCAGCTTGGACAACAATCAGCCCCAGCATTTT. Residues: CASSLDNNQPQHF.

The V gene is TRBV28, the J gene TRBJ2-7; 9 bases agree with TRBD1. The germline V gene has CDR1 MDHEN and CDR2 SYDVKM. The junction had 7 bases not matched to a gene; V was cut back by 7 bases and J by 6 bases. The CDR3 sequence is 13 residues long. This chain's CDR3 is CASIPGQGVEQYF. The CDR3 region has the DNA TGTGCCAGCATACCGGGACAGGGAGTCGAGCAGTACTTC.

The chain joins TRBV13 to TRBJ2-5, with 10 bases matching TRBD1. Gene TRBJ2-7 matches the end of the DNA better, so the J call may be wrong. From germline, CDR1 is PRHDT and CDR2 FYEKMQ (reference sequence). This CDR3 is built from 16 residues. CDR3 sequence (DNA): TGTGCCAGCAGCCTAACCGGGGGACAGGGGTTATACGAGCAGTACTTC. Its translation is CASSLTGGQGLYEQYF.